Listed below are T cell receptor beta chains from one sample, sequenced in a study of shared clonotypes between healthy human individuals. This table comes from immunoSEQ multiplex PCR, and its TCRdb copy is limited to in-frame clones, with some not included. The sample records about 490,000 clones, around four fifths being singletons. What was sequenced was PBMCs. The receptors shown here come from a woman aged 40 to 55 in good health. Some clones in this sample may be carry-over from other donors' samples. Both conserved end residues are part of each CDR3. A D gene is named only where the DNA matches it firmly. The listing skips clone size in some rows; elsewhere it reads once, few, many or a size class.

V	J	D	size	DNA	CDR3
TRBV2	TRBJ2-7	TRBD1	-	TGTGCCAGCAGCCTCCGGGACAGGCGGACCTACGAGCAGTACTTC	CASSLRDRRTYEQYF
TRBV7-8	TRBJ2-7	TRBD2	-	TGTGCCAGCAGCTTACCGGGACTAGCGGGGGCCACTTCCTACGAGCAGTACTTC	CASSLPGLAGATSYEQYF
TRBV7-2	TRBJ2-3	-	-	TGTGCCAGCAGCTTAAACCACGCCACAGATACGCAGTATTTT	CASSLNHATDTQYF
TRBV10-2	TRBJ2-7	-	few	TGCGCCAGCAGTGAAACGGTTCGCGAGCAGTACTTC	CASSETVREQYF
TRBV28	TRBJ1-5	TRBD1	-	TGTGCCAGCAGTTTAGCCCTCCCCCGGGACAGTCAATTTCGGCCCCAGCATTTT	CASSLALPRDSQFRPQHF
TRBV9	TRBJ2-3	TRBD1	many	TGTGCCAGCAGCAGACGGACAGGGGGAAGCACAGATACGCAGTATTTT	CASSRRTGGSTDTQYF
TRBV19	TRBJ2-5	-	-	TGTGCCAGTACTGTCTTCGGAGGGGGAGAGACCCAGTACTTC	CASTVFGGGETQYF
TRBV11-2	TRBJ2-2	-	once	TGTGCCAGCACCGGGGGCGGGAGTTACACCGGGGAGCTGTTTTTT	CASTGGGSYTGELFF
TRBV9	TRBJ2-3	TRBD2	-	TGTGCCAGCAGCGTAATGACTAGCGGCACAGATACGCAGTATTTT	CASSVMTSGTDTQYF
TRBV7-9	TRBJ2-3	TRBD2	many	TGTGCCAGCAGCATAACCGGGACTAGCGCAGATACGCAGTATTTT	CASSITGTSADTQYF
TRBV7-2	TRBJ1-4	-	-	TGTGCCAGCAGCTTAGCTTCACTTGGGACTAATGAAAAACTGTTTTTT	CASSLASLGTNEKLFF